This TCR beta chain was captured in a study of blood T cell repertoires in COVID-19. The CDR3 runs 14 residues. V shed 7 bases and J shed 0 bases, with 11 bases lying between them. Germline values: CDR1 SGHRS, CDR2 YFSETQ. Here immunoSEQ multiplex PCR was the method, and the copy in TCRdb shows in-frame clones only, minus some. Of roughly 150,000 clones in the sample, 90% are singletons; the top ten hold 15% to 20%. In its sample, this clone was seen a few times. The chain employs TRBV5-1 and TRBJ1-3; D remains unclear. This clonotype originated in a man aged 60 to 69 with active or convalescent COVID-19. Sequencing was done on a sample of peripheral blood. The CDR3, as DNA: TGCGCCAGCGCTTCTGGCAGCTCTGGAAACACCATATATTTT. Translation: CASASGSSGNTIYF. The whole variable domain, remainder taken from reference TRBV5-1 and TRBJ1-3, is KAGVTQTPRYLIKTRGQQVTLSCSPISGHRSVSWYQQTPGQGLQFLFEYFSETQRNKGNFPGRFSGRQFSNSRSEMNVSTLELGDSALYLCASASGSSGNTIYFGEGSWLTVV.